What follows are 30 T cell receptor beta chains derived from one specimen sequenced in a study of beta chain features in type 1 diabetes. As every portion of the isolated RNA was reverse transcribed, the sequencing read expressed TCRB transcripts. Libraries were prepared by immunoSEQ multiplex PCR; TCRdb keeps only in-frame clonotypes and omits some of them. The repertoire includes under 200,000 clones, approximately 9% of them detected once, and 2% to 3% sits in the top ten. Input material: central memory CD4+ T cells from blood. Receptor source: a woman aged 18-29 years in good health.

This clone came up a few times. The V call is TRBV12-5, the J call TRBJ2-1; perhaps TRBD1 as D (5 bases). Trimming removed 3 bases from V and 10 bases from J, with 10 bases in between. The CDR3 is 12 residues long. Per the germline V gene, CDR1 is LGHNT and CDR2 is FRNRAP. The CDR3 spells CASGFPGREQFF. CDR3 DNA sequence: TGTGCTAGTGGTTTCCCAGGGCGAGAGCAGTTCTTC.

The chain couples TRBV7-2 to TRBJ1-5, with 8 bases aligning to TRBD1. CDR1 is SGHTA, CDR2 FQGNSA, per germline. The junction had 8 bases not matched to a gene; V was cut back by 3 bases and J by 7 bases. The CDR3 totals 15 residues. CDR3 nucleotide sequence: TGTGCCAGCAGCTTTTTGCAGGGGGCACGGCAGCCCCAGCATTTT. Residues: CASSFLQGARQPQHF. The variable domain in full, completed from reference TRBV7-2 and TRBJ1-5, reads GAGVSQSPSNKVTEKGKDVELRCDPISGHTALYWYRQSLGQGLEFLIYFQGNSAPDKSGLPSDRFSAERTGGSVSTLTIQRTQQEDSAVYLCASSFLQGARQPQHFGDGTRLSIL.

There are a few counts of this clone. The gene calls are TRBV5-5 and TRBJ1-6, with 7 bases fitting TRBD1. Trimming removed 4 bases from V and 10 bases from J; junction bases left unmatched: 8. The germline V gene has CDR1 SGHKS and CDR2 YYEKEE (reference sequence). This CDR3 contains 14 residues. CDR3: CASSPDRVESPLHF. The CDR3 DNA follows: TGTGCCAGCAGCCCAGACAGGGTCGAATCACCCCTCCACTTT. Using reference TRBV5-5 and TRBJ1-6 for the parts outside the CDR3, the full variable domain is DAGVTQSPTHLIKTRGQQVTLRCSPISGHKSVSWYQQVLGQGPQFIFQYYEKEERGRGNFPDRFSARQFPNYSSELNVNALLLGDSALYLCASSPDRVESPLHFGNGTRLTVT.

This sequence joins TRBV5-1 and TRBJ2-7, with 7 bases aligning to TRBD2. V shed 1 base and J 5 bases; nucleotides not matched to a gene: 9. CDR3 length: 15 amino acids. CDR1 is SGHRS, CDR2 YFSETQ, per germline. The CDR3 loop is CASSLISRGGDEQYF. The CDR3 DNA follows: TGCGCCAGCAGCTTGATTAGCCGCGGGGGTGACGAGCAGTACTTC.

V and J are TRBV5-1 and TRBJ2-3; weak D call: TRBD1 (6 bases). CDR3 size: 15 residues. Per germline, CDR1 SGHRS and CDR2 YFSETQ. V was pared by 4 bases and J by 2 bases, with 14 bases between. The CDR3 here is CASSLDRPDTDTQYF. CDR3 sequence (DNA): TGCGCCAGCAGCCTAGACAGGCCAGACACAGATACGCAGTATTTT.

V gene TRBV5-6 combines with J gene TRBJ2-5, with a tentative D call TRBD2 (5 bases). Germline lookup yields CDR1 SGHDT and CDR2 YYEEEE. This CDR3 has 15 residues. V was trimmed by 0 bases and J by 8 bases, leaving 17 bases between them. The CDR3 DNA reads as TGTGCCAGCAGCTTGGTCGCGGGCCTAAGAGAAACCCAGTACTTC. It translates to CASSLVAGLRETQYF.

Ten or more counts support this clone. The V gene is TRBV21-1, the J gene TRBJ1-2; TRBD1 is the table's D call and was not checked against the DNA. TRBV21-1 corresponds to a pseudogene. The CDR3 loop spans 15 amino acids. The CDR3 bases are TGTGCCAGCAGCAAACGACAGGGTCTGTCCTATGGCTACACCTTC. Translated, it gives CASSKRQGLSYGYTF.

The table lists this clone with many counts. This rearrangement joins TRBV30 to TRBJ2-3; 9 bases match TRBD2. CDR1 and CDR2 (germline): GTSNPN, SVGIG (reference sequence). The CDR3 has 16 amino acids. The V gene end was trimmed by 6 bases and the J gene end by 1 base; junction bases not matched to a gene: 11. CDR3 region: CACSKEAGGRTDTQYF. CDR3 nucleotide sequence: TGTGCCTGTTCAAAAGAAGCGGGAGGTCGCACAGATACGCAGTATTTT.

The CDR3 DNA reads as TGTGCCTGGAGTGGGGGCTTCTATGGCTACACCTTC. Encoded protein: CAWSGGFYGYTF. This chain joins TRBV30 and TRBJ1-2; TRBD1 might be the D (5 bases). Trimming cost V 1 base and J 4 bases, with 7 bases left between them. Germline CDR1 is GTSNPN and CDR2 is SVGIG (reference sequence). The CDR3 has 12 amino acids.

The V gene is TRBV25-1, the J gene TRBJ2-5; perhaps TRBD1 as D (5 bases). The DNA matches TRBJ2-7 better at its end, which makes the J call doubtful. The germline gives CDR1 MGHDK, CDR2 SYGVNS. The CDR3 extends over 17 amino acids. The CDR3 coding sequence is TGTGCCAGCAGTGAATTTCCCCTCCTGACAGATTCCTACGAGCAGTACTTC. Amino acid sequence: CASSEFPLLTDSYEQYF.

The J gene is TRBJ1-5, the V gene TRBV6-1; 9 bases are shared with TRBD1. CDR1 is MNHNS and CDR2 is SASEGT in the germline V gene. The trim removed 4 bases at V and 2 bases at J, leaving 3 bases unmatched. The CDR3 extends over 15 amino acids. For the CDR3, the DNA is TGTGCCAGCAGTGGCGGGACAGGGCGCAATCAGCCCCAGCATTTT. As protein: CASSGGTGRNQPQHF.

The chain carries TRBV4-1 and TRBJ2-7, with 8 bases matching TRBD2. This CDR3 region has 18 residues. Germline V gene sequence: CDR1 MGHRA, CDR2 YSYEKL. The junction had 17 bases not matched to a gene; V was cut back by 5 bases and J by 2 bases. CDR3 nucleotides: TGCGCCAGCAGCTTCCAGGAGTTAGCGGGGCATGTGGCCTACGAGCAGTACTTC. This translates into CASSFQELAGHVAYEQYF.

V and J are TRBV5-4 and TRBJ2-6; 8 bases map to TRBD1. V trimming: 0 bases; J trimming: 0 bases; junction bases outside the gene matches: 5. Germline lookup yields CDR1 SGHNT and CDR2 YYREEE (reference sequence). This CDR3 spans 18 amino acids. CDR3 residues: CASSLAPGGSSGANVLTF. CDR3 nucleotides: TGTGCCAGCAGCTTGGCCCCAGGGGGCAGCTCTGGGGCCAACGTCCTGACTTTC.

The chain carries TRBV5-1 and TRBJ1-2; D is uncertain. CDR1 and CDR2 from the germline V gene are SGHRS and YFSETQ. CDR3 size: 13 residues. Trimming removed 3 bases from V and 7 bases from J, with 13 bases in between. The CDR3 is CASSSPPRSGYTF. In DNA form, the CDR3 reads TGCGCCAGCAGCTCCCCCCCCCGGTCTGGCTACACCTTC.

This clone appeared a few times. The chain couples TRBV6-5 to TRBJ2-6; maybe TRBD1 (6 bases). Germline CDR1 and CDR2: MNHEY and SVGAGI. Trimming took off 8 bases at V and 7 bases at J, with 18 bases between the two ends. CDR3 length equals 15 residues. CDR3 residues: CASRKEVQGANVLTF. CDR3 bases: TGTGCCAGCCGTAAAGAAGTACAGGGAGCCAACGTCCTGACTTTC.

This clone was observed a handful of times. V is TRBV7-2 and J is TRBJ2-7, with 7 positions matching TRBD1. V was pared by 0 bases and J by 2 bases, with 1 base of the junction left unmatched. CDR1 is SGHTA, CDR2 FQGNSA, per germline. The CDR3 consists of 14 residues. The CDR3 coding sequence is TGTGCCAGCAGCTTAGCAGGACAGGCCTACGAGCAGTACTTC. It yields the protein CASSLAGQAYEQYF.

The table lists this clone with a few counts. The rearrangement joins TRBV5-1 to TRBJ2-2, with D possibly matching TRBD1 (6 bases). Germline V gene data show CDR1 as SGHRS and CDR2 as YFSETQ. The ends were cut back, 0 bases at V and 14 bases at J, with 20 bases in the middle. This CDR3 contains 15 residues. The chain's CDR3 is CASSLGTANTESLFF. In DNA form, the CDR3 reads TGCGCCAGCAGCTTGGGGACAGCCAACACCGAATCTCTGTTTTTT.

The V and J genes are TRBV7-3 and TRBJ2-6, with 7 positions matching TRBD1. Trimming cost V 3 bases and J 2 bases; bases outside gene matches: 1. CDR1 is SGHTA and CDR2 is FQGTGA in the germline V gene. The CDR3 length is 15 residues. Here the CDR3 DNA reads TGTGCCAGCAGCTTCGGACAGGCTGGGGCCAACGTCCTGACTTTC. Its translation: CASSFGQAGANVLTF.

Here the CDR3 DNA reads TGTGCCAGCAGTCTAGCGGGAGGGGAGACCCAGTACTTC. Its protein is CASSLAGGETQYF. This chain uses TRBV7-8 with TRBJ2-5, with 12 bases that match TRBD2. CDR1 and CDR2 (germline): SGHVS, FQNEAQ. This CDR3 comprises 13 residues. J lost 5 bases, V lost 6 bases, and 1 base had no gene match. Combining the CDR3 with reference TRBV7-8 and TRBJ2-5 gives the whole variable domain GAGVSQSPRYKVAKRGQDVALRCDPISGHVSLFWYQQALGQGPEFLTYFQNEAQLDKSGLPSDRFFAERPEGSVSTLKIQRTQQEDSAVYLCASSLAGGETQYFGPGTRLLVL.

This clone was seen a few times. The chain combines TRBV7-2 with TRBJ1-2; D possibly corresponds to TRBD1 (6 bases). V was shortened by 1 base and J by 0 bases, with 18 bases between the two germline ends. CDR3 size: 18 residues. CDR1 is SGHTA and CDR2 is FQGNSA in the germline V gene. The CDR3: CASSLGPGDQYTNYGYTF. The CDR3, as DNA: TGTGCCAGCAGCTTAGGTCCAGGGGACCAATATACTAACTATGGCTACACCTTC.

This clone showed up just a few times. The chain joins TRBV5-4 to TRBJ1-2; D may be TRBD1 (5 bases). The CDR3 length is 13 residues. V was shortened by 5 bases and J by 8 bases, with 16 bases between the two germline ends. Germline V gene lookup returns CDR1 SGHNT and CDR2 YYREEE (reference sequence). CDR3 amino acids: CASRPGTAGGYTF. In nucleotides, the CDR3 is TGTGCCAGCAGACCCGGGACTGCGGGAGGCTACACCTTC.

This clone appeared a few times. The chain uses TRBV5-1 and TRBJ2-5, with 8 bases that match TRBD1. The CDR3 is 15 amino acids. With 3 bases clipped from V and 5 bases from J, the junction kept 9 bases outside the gene matches. Germline-derived CDR1 and CDR2 are SGHRS and YFSETQ. CDR3 nucleotides: TGCGCCAGCAGCTACACGACAGGGGACGGGGAGACCCAGTACTTC. Translated: CASSYTTGDGETQYF.

This clone has more than one count but fewer than ten. The chain is built from TRBV5-1 and TRBJ2-3, with D possibly matching TRBD2 (5 bases). The CDR3 loop spans 13 amino acids. V lost 1 base, J lost 6 bases, and 9 bases lay in between. Germline values: CDR1 SGHRS, CDR2 YFSETQ. The CDR3 coding sequence is TGCGCCAGCAGCTTGCACGGGGAGGATACGCAGTATTTT. Amino acids: CASSLHGEDTQYF.

The gene calls are TRBV5-6 and TRBJ1-3; tentative D call: TRBD1 (5 bases). CDR3 length equals 14 residues. The germline V gene has CDR1 SGHDT and CDR2 YYEEEE. The germline V and J ends were trimmed by 4 bases and 1 base, with 9 bases remaining between them. The CDR3 DNA sequence: TGTGCCAGCAGCAAGCAGGGATCTGGAAACACCATATATTTT. Translation gives CASSKQGSGNTIYF.

This clone has more than one count but fewer than ten. The V call is TRBV10-1, the J call TRBJ1-1; the D gene is possibly TRBD1 (5 bases). Germline-derived CDR1 and CDR2 are WNHNN and SYGVQD (reference sequence). V gave up 8 bases and J gave up 5 bases, with 18 bases separating them. The CDR3 has 14 residues. The CDR3 sequence: CASSKAGGMTEAFF. DNA of the CDR3: TGCGCCAGCTCCAAAGCGGGGGGTATGACTGAAGCTTTCTTT.

V gene TRBV28 combines with J gene TRBJ1-2; 11 nucleotides align to TRBD1. CDR3 length: 15 residues. Unmatched junction bases numbered 8, after V lost 5 bases and J lost 6 bases. The germline CDR1 and CDR2 sequences are MDHEN and SYDVKM. Written as DNA, the CDR3 is TGTGCCAGCAGTCCCGGACAGGGGGCGCGGCATGGCTACACCTTC. Its protein product is CASSPGQGARHGYTF.

This clone came up many times. The chain has TRBV29-1 and TRBJ1-1, with a tentative D call TRBD1 (5 bases). The germline V gene has CDR1 SQVTM and CDR2 ANQGSEA. This CDR3 is built from 13 residues. Trimming shortened V by 5 bases and J by 5 bases, and 15 bases separated the two germline ends. Here the CDR3 reads CSVLLGGRTEAFF. As DNA, the CDR3 is TGCAGCGTTCTGTTGGGGGGGAGGACTGAAGCTTTCTTT.

In this sample, this clone turned up a few times. The V and J genes are TRBV30 and TRBJ2-2; 8 positions agree with TRBD1. V lost 5 bases and J lost 3; bases outside the gene matches: 2. Germline V gene sequence: CDR1 GTSNPN, CDR2 SVGIG (reference sequence). This CDR3 is built from 13 residues. The CDR3 sequence: CAWVGQDTGELFF. The CDR3 bases are TGTGCCTGGGTGGGACAGGACACCGGGGAGCTGTTTTTT. Filled out from reference TRBV30 and TRBJ2-2, the complete variable domain reads SQTIHQWPATLVQPVGSPLSLECTVEGTSNPNLYWYRQAAGRGLQLLFYSVGIGQISSEVPQNLSASRPQDRQFILSSKKLLLSDSGFYLCAWVGQDTGELFFGEGSRLTVL.

The CDR3 region has the DNA TGTGCCTGGGGCGCACGGGACAGGGGGACTTACGAGCAGTACTTC. This translates into CAWGARDRGTYEQYF. This chain joins TRBV30 and TRBJ2-7; TRBD1 matches 11 bases. After removal of 5 bases from V and 4 bases from J, the junction contained 10 bases not matched to a gene. Per germline, CDR1 GTSNPN and CDR2 SVGIG (reference sequence). The CDR3 consists of 15 residues.

This clone was found a few times. The CDR3 is CASSLGAQDYGYTF. CDR3 bases: TGTGCCAGCAGTCTGGGGGCGCAGGACTATGGCTACACCTTC. The chain links TRBV5-4 to TRBJ1-2; TRBD1 might be the D (6 bases). CDR1 is SGHNT and CDR2 is YYREEE in the germline V gene (reference sequence). CDR3 size: 14 residues. Trimming took 5 bases from V and 3 from J, leaving 14 bases between them.